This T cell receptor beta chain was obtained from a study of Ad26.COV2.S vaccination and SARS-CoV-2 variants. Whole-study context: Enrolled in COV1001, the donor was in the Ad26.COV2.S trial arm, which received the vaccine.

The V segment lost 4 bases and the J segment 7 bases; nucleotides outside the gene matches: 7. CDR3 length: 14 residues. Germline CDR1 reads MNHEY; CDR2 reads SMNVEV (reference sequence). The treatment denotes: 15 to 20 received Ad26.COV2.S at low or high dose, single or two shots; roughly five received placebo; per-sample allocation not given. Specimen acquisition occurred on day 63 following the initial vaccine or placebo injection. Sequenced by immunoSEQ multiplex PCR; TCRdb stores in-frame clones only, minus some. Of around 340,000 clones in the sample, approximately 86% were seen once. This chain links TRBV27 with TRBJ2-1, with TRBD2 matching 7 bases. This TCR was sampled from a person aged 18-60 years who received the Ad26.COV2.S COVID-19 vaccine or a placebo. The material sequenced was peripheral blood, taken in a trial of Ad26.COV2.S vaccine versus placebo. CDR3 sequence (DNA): TGTGCCAGCAGTTCCCTTGTGGGAGGGAATGAGCAGTTCTTC. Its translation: CASSSLVGGNEQFF.